The T cell receptor beta chain under discussion was sequenced for a study of tumor-infiltrating lymphocytes in glioblastoma multiforme. About this clonotype itself: Its ends do not fully match the called genes, so a read error is possible.

Multiple V-beta primers and a C-beta primer amplified TCRB from RNA. TCRdb passed the multiplex PCR reads through MiXCR, listing each CDR3 protein once. The sample gives over 10,000 distinct CDR3 sequences, 65% to 70% of which show up once; approximately 30% is in the top ten. This CDR3 spans 15 amino acids. CDR1 and CDR2 from the germline V gene are SGHNT and YYREEE (reference sequence). The sequencing input was brain tumor tissue. V usage is TRBV5-4 and J usage is TRBJ2-2; TRBD2 matches 7 bases. The TCR was taken from a male donor with glioblastoma. CDR3 sequence: CTSSPRRERSGELFF. CDR3 DNA sequence: TGTACCAGCAGCCCGCGGCGGGAGCGATCCGGAGAGCTGTTTTTT.